These 30 T cell receptor beta chains share one sample of origin, sequenced in a study of T cell repertoires in cytomegalovirus infection. TCRdb used MiXCR to reprocess the reads, holding one entry per CDR3 protein. The sample comprises some 100,000 distinct CDR3 sequences, 23% of which are singletons, and about two fifths rests with the top ten. Input material: CD8+ T cells from PBMCs. These receptors all stem from a human donor in good health (CMV status not recorded). Some clones in this sample may be carry-over from other donors' samples.

This clonotype showed up many times. The rearrangement links TRBV7-4 to TRBJ1-2, with 7 bases identical to TRBD1. Germline V gene sequence: CDR1 SGHVT, CDR2 SQSDAQ. V was clipped by 3 bases and J by 7 bases; unmatched bases: 14. The CDR3 consists of 16 residues. CDR3 DNA sequence: TGTGCCAGCAGCTTCCCCACAGGGGCCTCTCACTGTGGCTACACCTTC. Protein sequence: CASSFPTGASHCGYTF.

This clonotype was counted between two and nine times. V gene TRBV7-9 combines with J gene TRBJ1-2; unclear D gene. Trimming left V 1 base short and J 0 bases short, with 9 bases between. The V gene's germline CDR1 is SEHNR and CDR2 FQNEAQ (reference sequence). The CDR3 sequence is 15 residues long. The CDR3 bases are TGTGCCAGCAGCTTAGAGGGAGGTACTAACTATGGCTACACCTTC. Its translation is CASSLEGGTNYGYTF. The entire variable domain, with the rest obtained from reference TRBV7-9 and TRBJ1-2, is as follows: DTGVSQNPRHKITKRGQNVTFRCDPISEHNRLYWYRQTLGQGPEFLTYFQNEAQLEKSRLLSDRFSAERPKGSFSTLEIQRTEQGDSAMYLCASSLEGGTNYGYTFGSGTRLTVV.

The chain combines TRBV28 with TRBJ2-2; 8 bases are shared with TRBD1. V lost 2 bases to trimming and J lost 7 bases; unmatched junction nucleotides: 6. Per germline, CDR1 MDHEN and CDR2 SYDVKM. The CDR3 extends over 15 amino acids. The CDR3 loop is CASSLAGGAGGELFF. CDR3 in DNA: TGTGCCAGCAGTTTAGCAGGGGGCGCTGGCGGGGAGCTGTTTTTT.

This clonotype was recorded a few times. This sequence joins TRBV7-9 and TRBJ1-1; D gene uncertain. Germline-derived CDR1 and CDR2 are SEHNR and FQNEAQ (reference sequence). Trimming stripped 4 bases from V and 1 base from J, with 16 bases between. This CDR3 region has 16 residues. In DNA, the CDR3 is TGTGCCAGCAGCTCCACTGGGATTGGACCGAACACTGAAGCTTTCTTT. Its protein product is CASSSTGIGPNTEAFF.

Only a few counts were recorded for this clonotype. The V gene is TRBV5-1, the J gene TRBJ2-6; D perhaps matches TRBD1 (5 bases). CDR3 length: 13 residues. V was shortened by 2 bases and J by 7 bases, with 7 bases between the two germline ends. Germline V CDR1 and CDR2: SGHRS, YFSETQ. The CDR3 DNA follows: TGCGCCAGCAGCTTAGACAGTGCCAACGTCCTGACTTTC. This gives the protein CASSLDSANVLTF.

This clonotype was seen only a few times. V usage is TRBV19 and J usage is TRBJ2-7; 7 positions agree with TRBD1. The CDR3 has 19 residues. J gave up 2 bases and V 4 bases, and 20 bases lay outside the gene matches. The germline V gene encodes CDR1 LNHDA and CDR2 SQIVND (reference sequence). This CDR3 reads CASSSRRHSGTDYPYEQYF. DNA of the CDR3: TGTGCCAGTAGTAGTCGACGGCATTCAGGGACAGACTACCCCTACGAGCAGTACTTC.

The J gene is TRBJ2-1, the V gene TRBV24-1; 7 bases are shared with TRBD2. CDR3 length: 17 amino acids. Germline values: CDR1 KGHDR, CDR2 SFDVKD. Trimming took 4 bases from V and 3 from J; bases not matched to a gene: 11. CDR3 region: CATSETTPAGVYNEQFF. The CDR3 nucleotides read TGTGCCACCAGTGAGACTACCCCCGCGGGAGTCTACAATGAGCAGTTCTTC.

The chain has TRBV4-3 and TRBJ1-1; D not resolved. CDR1 and CDR2 from the germline V gene are LGHNA and YSLEER. This CDR3 contains 15 residues. The V end lost 1 base, the J end lost 1 base, and 10 bases lay between the germline ends. The CDR3 spells CASSQGVGGNTEAFF. Written as DNA, the CDR3 is TGCGCCAGCAGCCAAGGGGTTGGCGGGAACACTGAAGCTTTCTTT.

This clonotype has at least ten counts. V usage is TRBV7-2 and J usage is TRBJ1-1, with 7 bases that match TRBD1. CDR1 is SGHTA, CDR2 FQGNSA, per germline. The CDR3 spans 13 residues. The V segment lost 3 bases and the J segment 8 bases; nucleotides outside the gene matches: 6. The CDR3 nucleotides are TGTGCCAGCAGCTTTTATTCGGGACAGGAAGCTTTCTTT. Protein sequence: CASSFYSGQEAFF.

This clonotype was detected a few times. The genes are TRBV13 and TRBJ2-3; no reliable D call. Trimming shortened V by 1 base and J by 6 bases, and 11 bases separated the two germline ends. This CDR3 has 14 residues. CDR1 and CDR2 from the germline V gene are PRHDT and FYEKMQ (reference sequence). CDR3 nucleotides: TGTGCCAGCAGCTTAGACGCATCTGAGGATACGCAGTATTTT. Its translation: CASSLDASEDTQYF.

The chain uses TRBV20-1 and TRBJ2-5; 10 nucleotides match TRBD2. J lost 4 bases, V lost 0 bases, and 5 bases had no gene match. Germline lookup yields CDR1 DFQATT and CDR2 SNEGSKA (reference sequence). CDR3 length equals 15 residues. The CDR3 is CSARDLGLAVETQYF. The CDR3 nucleotides read TGCAGTGCTAGAGATCTCGGACTAGCGGTAGAGACCCAGTACTTC.

The table lists this clonotype with a few counts. The gene calls are TRBV11-2 and TRBJ2-5; D is possibly TRBD2 (5 bases). CDR3 length: 15 residues. Trimming took 5 bases from V and 0 from J, leaving 13 bases between them. CDR1 and CDR2 (germline): SGHAT, FQNNGV. The DNA of the CDR3 is TGTGCCAGCAGCCCCCACGGGAACGACCAAGAGACCCAGTACTTC. This codes for CASSPHGNDQETQYF. The whole variable domain, filled in from reference TRBV11-2 and TRBJ2-5, reads EAGVAQSPRYKIIEKRQSVAFWCNPISGHATLYWYQQILGQGPKLLIQFQNNGVVDDSQLPKDRFSAERLKGVDSTLKIQPAKLEDSAVYLCASSPHGNDQETQYFGPGTRLLVL.

This clonotype has ten or more counts. This sequence joins TRBV4-3 and TRBJ2-3; 7 bases fit TRBD2. Germline CDR1 reads LGHNA; CDR2 reads YSLEER. V dropped 0 bases and J dropped 4; count of bases not matched to a gene: 7. This CDR3 contains 16 residues. CDR3 sequence (DNA): TGCGCCAGCAGCCAAGATTACGGGGGGTCGGCAGATACGCAGTATTTT. This codes for CASSQDYGGSADTQYF.

This clonotype was counted between two and nine times. The V and J genes are TRBV28 and TRBJ2-5; tentatively, D is TRBD2 (6 bases). V was shortened by 2 bases and J by 5 bases, with 15 bases between the two germline ends. The germline V gene encodes CDR1 MDHEN and CDR2 SYDVKM. The CDR3 contains 15 residues. This CDR3 is CASSLVDYALETQYF. As DNA, the CDR3 is TGTGCCAGCAGTTTAGTGGACTATGCATTGGAGACCCAGTACTTC.

The chain carries TRBV6-2 or TRBV6-3 and TRBJ2-5; D possibly matches TRBD1 or TRBD2 (6 bases each). V was cut by 3 bases and J by 1 base, with 12 bases left in between. Germline V lookup: CDR1 MNHEY, CDR2 SVGEGT. CDR3 length equals 15 residues. The CDR3 region is CASSYLGGGQETQYF. In DNA form, the CDR3 reads TGTGCCAGCAGTTATCTGGGGGGCGGCCAAGAGACCCAGTACTTC.

This clonotype has a handful of counts. This chain links TRBV29-1 with TRBJ1-1; D unresolved. Trimming cost V 8 bases and J 3 bases, with 16 bases left between them. The CDR3 is 13 residues long. Looked up from germline, CDR1 is SQVTM and CDR2 is ANQGSEA. DNA for the CDR3: TGCAGCTCAAGCCCCAACCTGGACACTGAAGCTTTCTTT. It specifies CSSSPNLDTEAFF.

The genes are TRBV20-1 and TRBJ2-7, with D tentatively TRBD1 (5 bases). This CDR3 spans 12 amino acids. The V and J ends lost 5 bases and 2 bases respectively, with 10 bases between them. Per germline, CDR1 DFQATT and CDR2 SNEGSKA (reference sequence). CDR3 loop: CSAPDSPYEQYF. In nucleotides, the CDR3 is TGCAGTGCTCCCGACAGCCCCTACGAGCAGTACTTC.

In its sample, this clonotype was seen a few times. The V gene is TRBV10-3, the J gene TRBJ2-1, with TRBD2 identical over 9 bases. Germline V lookup: CDR1 ENHRY, CDR2 SYGVKD. The CDR3 has 15 residues. Germline trimming cut 2 bases from V and 5 bases from J; bases unmatched to any gene: 4. The CDR3, as DNA: TGTGCCATCAGTGAGGAAGCGGGAGGCGACAATGAGCAGTTCTTC. Translation: CAISEEAGGDNEQFF.

This clonotype was found many times. The chain uses TRBV7-9 and TRBJ2-4, with D possibly called TRBD1 or TRBD2 (5 bases each). Germline CDR1 is SEHNR and CDR2 is FQNEAQ (reference sequence). CDR3 length: 19 residues. Trimming shortened V by 3 bases and J by 2 bases, and 23 bases separated the two germline ends. In DNA, the CDR3 is TGTGCCAGCAGCTTTATCAGGGATTCAGGGACGGGGACCAAAAACATTCAGTACTTC. This gives the protein CASSFIRDSGTGTKNIQYF.

The chain is built from TRBV4-3 and TRBJ2-3; TRBD2 aligns across 11 bases. After removal of 1 base from V and 3 bases from J, the junction contained 6 bases not matched to a gene. There are 17 residues in the CDR3. From germline, CDR1 is LGHNA and CDR2 YSLEER. CDR3: CASSQALAGGPTDTQYF. Written as DNA, the CDR3 is TGCGCCAGCAGCCAAGCCTTAGCGGGAGGGCCTACAGATACGCAGTATTTT.

As regards this clonotype: A read error is possible here, since a much larger clone lies one base away. The chain carries TRBV7-2 and TRBJ2-7, with D possibly TRBD1 on 5 matching bases. The CDR3 runs 17 residues. The germline V gene has CDR1 SGHTA and CDR2 FQGNSA. The CDR3 loop reads CAGSLNPGAKHSYEQYF. The CDR3 DNA follows: TGTGCCGGCAGCTTAAATCCTGGGGCAAAACATTCCTACGAGCAGTACTTC.

The V call is TRBV6-1, the J call TRBJ2-3; D unclear. The CDR3 is 13 residues long. V was pared by 8 bases and J by 6 bases, with 15 bases between. Germline assignment: CDR1 MNHNS and CDR2 SASEGT. CDR3 protein: CASVGILGDTQYF. Here the CDR3 DNA reads TGTGCCAGCGTGGGGATCTTGGGGGATACGCAGTATTTT.

This clonotype has at least ten counts. This rearrangement joins TRBV7-6 to TRBJ2-1, with 14 bases fitting TRBD2. With V trimmed by 5 bases and J by 7 bases, 16 bases remained unmatched. The CDR3 has 19 residues. Germline loops: CDR1 SGHVS, CDR2 FNYEAQ. The CDR3 sequence is CASSDLGALGLAGVNEQFF. The DNA of the CDR3 is TGTGCCAGCAGCGATCTTGGGGCGCTGGGACTAGCGGGGGTAAATGAGCAGTTCTTC.

This rearrangement joins TRBV12-3 or TRBV12-4 to TRBJ2-4; TRBD2 aligns across 8 bases. This CDR3 contains 15 residues. The junction had 9 bases not matched to a gene; V was cut back by 4 bases and J by 7 bases. CDR3 residues: CASSSRPAGENIQYF. DNA for the CDR3: TGTGCCAGCAGTTCCCGCCCAGCGGGGGAGAACATTCAGTACTTC.

The V and J genes are TRBV5-6 and TRBJ2-1, with D perhaps matching TRBD1 or TRBD2 (6 bases each). The germline CDR1 and CDR2 sequences are SGHDT and YYEEEE. The CDR3 has 14 amino acids. The germline V and J ends were trimmed by 4 bases and 8 bases, with 16 bases remaining between them. CDR3 region: CASSQSFGGHEQFF. CDR3 sequence (DNA): TGTGCCAGCAGCCAGAGCTTTGGGGGGCATGAGCAGTTCTTC.

V and J are TRBV28 and TRBJ1-1; D is possibly TRBD1 (6 bases). The germline V gene has CDR1 MDHEN and CDR2 SYDVKM. V was shortened by 0 bases and J by 0 bases, with 11 bases between the two germline ends. The CDR3 length is 16 residues. The CDR3 coding sequence is TGTGCCAGCAGTTTATGGGTTCGGACAGTGAACACTGAAGCTTTCTTT. This encodes CASSLWVRTVNTEAFF.

Concerning this clonotype: Being one base from a much bigger clone, this may be a read error. The chain is built from TRBV11-2 and TRBJ2-7, with D perhaps matching TRBD1 (6 bases). Germline V gene data show CDR1 as SGHAT and CDR2 as FQNNGV. Trimming removed 7 bases from V and 5 bases from J, with 18 bases in between. The CDR3 extends over 14 amino acids. CDR3 residues: CASNFTGSRNEQYF. CDR3 nucleotides: TGTGCCAGCAACTTCACAGGGTCCAGAAACGAGCAGTACTTC.

This clonotype has just a few counts. J is TRBJ2-1 and V is TRBV10-3, with 14 bases lining up with TRBD2. The V gene's germline CDR1 is ENHRY and CDR2 SYGVKD. CDR3 length: 16 amino acids. Losses at the gene ends were 4 bases for V and 10 bases for J; bases not matched to a gene: 9. Here the CDR3 DNA reads TGTGCCATCAGTGGTCGGACTAGCGGGAGGTTTCAGGAGCAGTTCTTC. This codes for CAISGRTSGRFQEQFF.

This clonotype was seen a single time. This rearrangement joins TRBV29-1 to TRBJ2-7; D is tentatively TRBD1 or TRBD2 (5 bases each). The germline CDR1 and CDR2 sequences are SQVTM and ANQGSEA. The CDR3 spans 10 residues. V lost 4 bases, J lost 6 bases, and 7 bases lay in between. CDR3 bases: TGCAGCGTTGCAGGGAGCGAGCAGTACTTC. Translating it yields CSVAGSEQYF.

This clonotype was seen a few times. This chain joins TRBV10-3 and TRBJ2-1; D is possibly TRBD2 (6 bases). This CDR3 is built from 13 residues. The germline gives CDR1 ENHRY, CDR2 SYGVKD. The germline V and J ends were trimmed by 5 bases and 7 bases, with 12 bases remaining between them. The CDR3 DNA reads TGTGCCATCAGTCAAAACGCGGGAAATGAGCAGTTCTTC. It specifies CAISQNAGNEQFF.